Below, 7 T cell receptor beta chains from the same sample are listed, as sequenced in a study of long-term antiretroviral therapy in people with HIV. A v3.0 immunoSEQ assay was performed at survey level. TCRdb keeps only in-frame clones here, not all; method: immunoSEQ multiplex PCR. This sample has 20,000 to 25,000 clones, with over 70% found just once. Sequencing was performed on unsorted PBMCs, taken 0.3 years after starting antiretroviral therapy. The receptors stem from a man aged 50 or older with HIV.

The rearrangement links TRBV19 to TRBJ1-5, with TRBD1 as a possible D gene (5 bases). Germline V gene data show CDR1 as LNHDA and CDR2 as SQIVND (reference sequence). This CDR3 comprises 12 residues. Deletions cut 2 bases from V and 7 bases from J, with 6 bases between. The CDR3 loop reads CASSIWGQPQHF. The CDR3 coding sequence is TGTGCCAGTAGTATATGGGGCCAGCCCCAGCATTTT.

The chain uses TRBV28 and TRBJ2-1; 9 bases agree with TRBD1. The germline V gene has CDR1 MDHEN and CDR2 SYDVKM. The CDR3 spans 16 residues. The V and J ends lost 6 bases and 7 bases, in that order; junction bases with no gene match: 13. The CDR3 spells CASRSTGTGSKNEQFF. CDR3 DNA sequence: TGTGCCAGCAGATCCACCGGGACAGGGTCGAAAAATGAGCAGTTCTTC.

The J gene is TRBJ1-5, the V gene TRBV10-2, with unresolved D. This CDR3 spans 18 amino acids. Germline loops: CDR1 WSHSY, CDR2 SAAADI. V was pared by 0 bases and J by 0 bases, with 15 bases between. The CDR3 DNA sequence: TGCGCCAGCAGTGAGTCCTGGGGTTCAGGATATAGCAATCAGCCCCAGCATTTT. Amino acid sequence: CASSESWGSGYSNQPQHF.

The chain recombines TRBV28 with TRBJ2-3; 8 nucleotides agree with TRBD2. The junction had 7 bases not matched to a gene; V was cut back by 3 bases and J by 5 bases. This CDR3 region has 15 residues. Per the germline V gene, CDR1 is MDHEN and CDR2 is SYDVKM. CDR3 nucleotide sequence: TGTGCCAGCAGTTTCGAGACGGGGGGGGTAGATACGCAGTATTTT. Protein product: CASSFETGGVDTQYF.

The V call is TRBV4-3, the J call TRBJ1-5; D gene unclear. Trimming left V 0 bases short and J 2 bases short, with 11 bases between. From germline, CDR1 is LGHNA and CDR2 YSLEER. The CDR3 is 16 residues long. In DNA form, the CDR3 reads TGCGCCAGCAGCCAAGATCTGGGTCATCGCAATCAGCCCCAGCATTTT. Protein sequence: CASSQDLGHRNQPQHF.

DNA of the CDR3: TGTGCCAGTAGTATTTGGTCAGAAACTAATGAAAAACTGTTTTTT. It encodes CASSIWSETNEKLFF. This chain links TRBV19 with TRBJ1-4; D uncertain. Trimming took 3 bases from V and 1 from J, leaving 9 bases between them. Germline V gene sequence: CDR1 LNHDA, CDR2 SQIVND (reference sequence). There are 15 residues in the CDR3.

The V call is TRBV6-5, the J call TRBJ2-2, with D uncertain. This CDR3 is 12 amino acids long. The germline V and J ends were trimmed by 0 bases and 6 bases, with 2 bases remaining between them. Germline CDR1 is MNHEY and CDR2 is SVGAGI. CDR3 sequence reads: CASSYSPGELFF. DNA for the CDR3: TGTGCCAGCAGTTACTCGCCCGGGGAGCTGTTTTTT.